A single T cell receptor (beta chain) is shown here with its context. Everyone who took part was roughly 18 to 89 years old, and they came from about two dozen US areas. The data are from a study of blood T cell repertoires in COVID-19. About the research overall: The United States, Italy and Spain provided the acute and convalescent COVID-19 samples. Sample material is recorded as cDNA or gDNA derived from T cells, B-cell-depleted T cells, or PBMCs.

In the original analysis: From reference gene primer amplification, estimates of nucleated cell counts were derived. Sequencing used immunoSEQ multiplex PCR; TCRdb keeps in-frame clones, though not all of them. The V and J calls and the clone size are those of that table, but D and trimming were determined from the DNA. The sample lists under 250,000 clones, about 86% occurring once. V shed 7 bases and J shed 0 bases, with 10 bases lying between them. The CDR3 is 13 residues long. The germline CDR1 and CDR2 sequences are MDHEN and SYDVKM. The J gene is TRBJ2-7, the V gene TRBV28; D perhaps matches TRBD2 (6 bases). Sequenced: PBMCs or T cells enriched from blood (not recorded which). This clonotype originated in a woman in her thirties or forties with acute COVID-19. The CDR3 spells CASTQGGSYEQYF. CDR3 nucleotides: TGTGCCAGCACCCAGGGAGGCTCCTACGAGCAGTACTTC.